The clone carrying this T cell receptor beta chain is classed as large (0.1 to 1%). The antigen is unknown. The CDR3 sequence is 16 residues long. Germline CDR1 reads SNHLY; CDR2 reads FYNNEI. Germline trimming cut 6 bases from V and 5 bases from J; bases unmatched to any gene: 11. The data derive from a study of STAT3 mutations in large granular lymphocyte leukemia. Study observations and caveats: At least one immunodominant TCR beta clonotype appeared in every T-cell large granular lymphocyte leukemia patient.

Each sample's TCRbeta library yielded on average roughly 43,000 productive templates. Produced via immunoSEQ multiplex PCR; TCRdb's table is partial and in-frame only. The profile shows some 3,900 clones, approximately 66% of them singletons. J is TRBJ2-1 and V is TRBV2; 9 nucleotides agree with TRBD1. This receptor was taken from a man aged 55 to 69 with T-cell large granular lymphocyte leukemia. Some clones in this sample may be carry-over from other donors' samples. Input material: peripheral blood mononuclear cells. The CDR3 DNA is TGTGCCAGCAGAGATACCGGACAGGGGTTGGACAATGAGCAGTTCTTC. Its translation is CASRDTGQGLDNEQFF.